This T cell receptor (beta chain) was retrieved from a study of beta chain features in type 1 diabetes. The study, taken as a whole, reports: A pattern of fewer insertions and more deletions at VDJ junctions was seen in type 1 diabetes patients.

Expressed TCRB transcripts were sequenced because the isolated RNA had all been reverse transcribed beforehand. The protocol was immunoSEQ multiplex PCR, while the TCRdb copy is restricted to in-frame clones and leaves out a portion. This sample has a few hundred thousand clones, with approximately 10% found just once. CDR1 is MDHEN, CDR2 SYDVKM, per germline. V lost 6 bases and J lost 2, with 17 bases in between. CDR3 size: 15 residues. This clone has more than one count but fewer than ten. The antigen is not known. The TCR comes from a woman aged 25 to 39 in good health. This chain links TRBV28 with TRBJ2-7; possible D gene TRBD1, 6 bases. The sequenced material came from naive CD4+ T cells from blood. The CDR3 here is CASSGEDSLAYEQYF. As DNA, the CDR3 is TGTGCCAGCAGCGGAGAGGACAGTCTGGCCTACGAGCAGTACTTC.